This passage covers 28 T cell receptor beta chains from one sample sequenced in a study of regulatory T cells in long-lasting Graves disease. Stated time point: persistent/refractory GD, antithyroid drugs over 5 years with positive TRAb. After RNA was extracted from PBMCs, the TCR library was made from it. According to the study, TCR beta libraries were built with iRepertoire HTBI primers and CDR3-region Arm-PCR. Via MiXCR, TCRdb re-called the multiplex PCR reads, giving one row per CDR3 protein. The data contain around 460,000 distinct CDR3 sequences, about 22% of them singletons. The input for sequencing was peripheral blood mononuclear cells (PBMCs), taken when the disease was refractory, from a patient treated with antithyroid drugs. The receptors originated from a female donor with Graves disease.

This chain uses TRBV7-3 with TRBJ2-2; 8 nucleotides agree with TRBD1. V trimming: 5 bases; J trimming: 3 bases; junction bases outside the gene matches: 8. CDR1 is SGHTA, CDR2 FQGTGA, per germline. The CDR3 has 16 amino acids. This CDR3 is CASSTRTGLDTGELFF. The DNA for the CDR3 is TGTGCCAGCAGCACCCGGACAGGGCTAGACACCGGGGAGCTGTTTTTT.

A remark on this clonotype: This likely came from a read error, as a far larger clone is one base away. The rearrangement joins TRBV2 to TRBJ1-5; possible D gene TRBD1, 5 bases. The germline V gene has CDR1 SNHLY and CDR2 FYNNEI. CDR3 length: 16 amino acids. The CDR3 region is CASSYSISRGNQHQHF. DNA of the CDR3: TGTGCCAGCAGTTACTCGATATCGAGGGGCAATCAGCACCAGCATTTT.

V and J are TRBV18 and TRBJ1-1; 12 positions agree with TRBD1. CDR3 length: 14 residues. Germline-derived CDR1 and CDR2 are KGHSH and LQKENI. Unmatched junction bases numbered 7, after V lost 3 bases and J lost 11 bases. CDR3 DNA sequence: TGTGCCAGCTCACCCGGGGACAGGGGGCTAATCGCTTTCTTT. Its translation: CASSPGDRGLIAFF.

This clonotype was seen more than once but under ten times. The chain employs TRBV30 and TRBJ1-5; D may be TRBD1 (6 bases). The germline gives CDR1 GTSNPN, CDR2 SVGIG (reference sequence). This CDR3 comprises 14 residues. The V and J ends lost 6 bases and 6 bases respectively, with 18 bases between them. CDR3 protein: CACQTRGAFQPQHF. Written as DNA, the CDR3 is TGTGCCTGCCAAACCCGGGGGGCTTTTCAGCCCCAGCATTTT. Full variable domain (missing parts from reference TRBV30 and TRBJ1-5): SQTIHQWPATLVQPVGSPLSLECTVEGTSNPNLYWYRQAAGRGLQLLFYSVGIGQISSEVPQNLSASRPQDRQFILSSKKLLLSDSGFYLCACQTRGAFQPQHFGDGTRLSIL.

This rearrangement joins TRBV27 to TRBJ2-3; the D is unclear. The V end lost 2 bases, the J end lost 2 bases, and 8 bases lay between the germline ends. Germline loops: CDR1 MNHEY, CDR2 SMNVEV (reference sequence). The CDR3 loop spans 14 amino acids. The CDR3 DNA is TGTGCCAGCAGTTTAGTGTGGGACACAGATACGCAGTATTTT. Amino acids: CASSLVWDTDTQYF.

The V gene is TRBV27, the J gene TRBJ1-2; D is undetermined. Deletions cut 0 bases from V and 1 base from J, with 6 bases between. CDR3 size: 14 residues. CDR1 and CDR2 (germline): MNHEY, SMNVEV (reference sequence). CDR3 region: CASSLSRYNYGYTF. CDR3 DNA: TGTGCCAGCAGTTTATCCAGGTATAACTATGGCTACACCTTC.

This clonotype was recorded at least ten times. CDR3 bases: TGCAGCGTACAGAGACAGGCGGGAGCCTACGAGCAGTACTTC. It is translated as CSVQRQAGAYEQYF. The V gene is TRBV29-1, the J gene TRBJ2-7; D is possibly TRBD2 (7 bases). V was shortened by 6 bases and J by 2 bases, with 17 bases between the two germline ends. The CDR3 loop spans 14 amino acids. In germline, CDR1 is SQVTM, CDR2 ANQGSEA.

The sample holds a few counts of this clonotype. The chain recombines TRBV6-1 with TRBJ2-7; TRBD1 aligns across 7 bases. Germline CDR1 is MNHNS and CDR2 is SASEGT. V lost 6 bases and J lost 2; bases outside the gene matches: 7. CDR3 length: 14 amino acids. The CDR3, as DNA: TGTGCCAGCAGACAACAGGGGTCCACCTACGAGCAGTACTTC. It is translated as CASRQQGSTYEQYF.

V and J are TRBV28 and TRBJ2-1, with D possibly called TRBD1 or TRBD2 (5 bases each). CDR1 is MDHEN, CDR2 SYDVKM, per germline. The CDR3 is 13 residues long. The V end lost 2 bases, the J end lost 6 bases, and 8 bases lay between the germline ends. The CDR3 reads CASSLRGGNEQFF. The CDR3 bases are TGTGCCAGCAGTTTACGTGGGGGCAATGAGCAGTTCTTC.

This clonotype was found a few times. A much larger clone sits a single nucleotide away, making a read error possible. The chain combines TRBV6-9 with TRBJ1-1; TRBD1 matches at 9 bases. V gave up 3 bases and J gave up 11 bases; unmatched junction bases: 10. The V gene's germline CDR1 is MNHGY and CDR2 SVAAGI. The CDR3 contains 14 residues. CDR3 sequence reads: CASSYPLGQGIAFF. CDR3 sequence (DNA): TGTGCCAGCAGTTACCCCCTTGGACAGGGGATCGCTTTCTTT.

The chain recombines TRBV6-2 or TRBV6-3 with TRBJ2-2; D is perhaps TRBD1 (5 bases). V lost 2 bases to trimming and J lost 4 bases, with 11 bases between them. The germline V gene encodes CDR1 MNHEY and CDR2 SVGEGT. The CDR3 runs to 15 residues. This CDR3 is CASSYGAPPTGELFF. The CDR3 DNA is TGTGCCAGCAGTTACGGGGCCCCTCCCACCGGGGAGCTGTTTTTT.

This clonotype has more than one count but fewer than ten. V and J are TRBV6-2 or TRBV6-3 and TRBJ1-1, with D tentatively TRBD1 (6 bases). CDR1 is MNHEY and CDR2 is SVGEGT in the germline V gene. The CDR3 covers 14 residues. Trimming cost V 2 bases and J 3 bases, with 10 bases left between them. The CDR3 DNA sequence: TGTGCCAGCAGTTACGGGGGCAGAGACACTGAAGCTTTCTTT. The encoded protein is CASSYGGRDTEAFF.

This chain joins TRBV12-3 or TRBV12-4 and TRBJ2-1; 8 positions agree with TRBD1. The CDR3 is 14 residues long. The junction had 4 bases not matched to a gene; V was cut back by 5 bases and J by 4 bases. As DNA, the CDR3 is TGTGCCAGCAGTGCGACAGGGGTTTACAATGAGCAGTTCTTC. This sequence encodes CASSATGVYNEQFF.

This clonotype was observed a few times. This chain joins TRBV13 and TRBJ2-2, with 7 bases lining up with TRBD2. V was clipped by 4 bases and J by 1 base; unmatched bases: 12. The CDR3 has 18 residues. Germline CDR1 is PRHDT and CDR2 is FYEKMQ (reference sequence). The chain's CDR3 is CASSSGGTAAWNTGELFF. In nucleotides, the CDR3 is TGTGCCAGCAGCTCCGGGGGGACTGCGGCGTGGAACACCGGGGAGCTGTTTTTT. The full variable domain, in which reference TRBV13 and TRBJ2-2 provide the parts outside the CDR3, is AAGVIQSPRHLIKEKRETATLKCYPIPRHDTVYWYQQGPGQDPQFLISFYEKMQSDKGSIPDRFSAQQFSDYHSELNMSSLELGDSALYFCASSSGGTAAWNTGELFFGEGSRLTVL.

In this sample, this clonotype turned up many times. This chain connects TRBV28 to TRBJ2-7, with 8 bases aligning to TRBD2. This CDR3 contains 16 residues. Trimming cost V 4 bases and J 2 bases; bases outside gene matches: 10. Germline CDR1 MDHEN, CDR2 SYDVKM. CDR3 sequence: CASSSEIWRGAYEQYF. In DNA form, the CDR3 reads TGTGCCAGCAGTTCCGAAATCTGGCGGGGGGCCTACGAGCAGTACTTC. The full variable domain, in which reference TRBV28 and TRBJ2-7 provide the parts outside the CDR3, is DVKVTQSSRYLVKRTGEKVFLECVQDMDHENMFWYRQDPGLGLRLIYFSYDVKMKEKGDIPEGYSVSREKKERFSLILESASTNQTSMYLCASSSEIWRGAYEQYFGPGTRLTVT.

The V call is TRBV11-1, the J call TRBJ1-1, with unresolved D. CDR1 is SGHAT and CDR2 is FQDESV in the germline V gene (reference sequence). The CDR3 is 12 amino acids. Trimming took 4 bases from V and 6 from J, leaving 9 bases between them. CDR3 coding DNA: TGTGCCAGCAGCTCTAGAGTGTCTGAAGCTTTCTTT. It is translated as CASSSRVSEAFF. Full variable domain (outside the CDR3, taken from reference TRBV11-1 and TRBJ1-1): EAEVAQSPRYKITEKSQAVAFWCDPISGHATLYWYRQILGQGPELLVQFQDESVVDDSQLPKDRFSAERLKGVDSTLKIQPAELGDSAMYLCASSSRVSEAFFGQGTRLTVV.

The gene calls are TRBV7-9 and TRBJ1-1; D is undetermined. Deletions cut 5 bases from V and 8 bases from J, with 6 bases between. CDR3 length: 10 amino acids. Germline CDR1 SEHNR, CDR2 FQNEAQ (reference sequence). CDR3 DNA sequence: TGTGCCAGCAGCCAGGCCGAAGCTTTCTTT. Protein: CASSQAEAFF. The whole variable domain, remainder taken from reference TRBV7-9 and TRBJ1-1, is DTGVSQNPRHKITKRGQNVTFRCDPISEHNRLYWYRQTLGQGPEFLTYFQNEAQLEKSRLLSDRFSAERPKGSFSTLEIQRTEQGDSAMYLCASSQAEAFFGQGTRLTVV.

This clonotype was counted ten times or more. The rearrangement joins TRBV15 to TRBJ2-7, with D possibly matching TRBD2 (6 bases). V lost 2 bases and J 11 bases, leaving 25 bases between the germline ends. CDR1 and CDR2 (germline): LNHNV, YYDKDF (reference sequence). The CDR3 has 16 amino acids. CDR3 loop: CATSRRDTWGLQEKYF. The CDR3 DNA sequence: TGTGCCACCAGCAGACGAGACACCTGGGGACTGCAGGAGAAGTACTTC.

The V gene is TRBV4-1, the J gene TRBJ1-4; 8 nucleotides line up with TRBD1. Germline CDR1 is MGHRA and CDR2 is YSYEKL. CDR3 size: 17 residues. The V segment lost 4 bases and the J segment 5 bases; nucleotides outside the gene matches: 12. CDR3 DNA: TGCGCCAGCAGCCGTATGATTACCGGGACAGGCAATGAAAAACTGTTTTTT. This gives the protein CASSRMITGTGNEKLFF.

The gene calls are TRBV7-9 and TRBJ2-2; D remains ambiguous. Trimming removed 5 bases from V and 1 base from J, with 17 bases in between. The CDR3 is 17 amino acids. Per germline, CDR1 SEHNR and CDR2 FQNEAQ (reference sequence). CDR3 DNA: TGTGCCAGCAGCCACACTCTTGGTGTGGGGAACACCGGGGAGCTGTTTTTT. Protein sequence: CASSHTLGVGNTGELFF.

About this clonotype itself: This may come from a read error, since a much larger clone is one base off. The V and J genes are TRBV6-2 or TRBV6-3 and TRBJ1-1, with 7 bases matching TRBD1. Germline V lookup: CDR1 MNHEY, CDR2 SVGEGT. CDR3 length: 14 residues. The CDR3 DNA is TGTTCCAGCAGGGGGGCCGTTCCGAACACTGAAGCTTTCTTT. Its protein is CSSRGAVPNTEAFF.

This clonotype was seen repeatedly, ten times or more. The chain combines TRBV11-2 with TRBJ1-5; D is uncertain. Trimming removed 2 bases at V and 1 base at J, with 6 bases between. Looked up from germline, CDR1 is SGHAT and CDR2 is FQNNGV. This CDR3 contains 14 residues. The CDR3 spells CASSLTDSNQPQHF. Written as DNA, the CDR3 is TGTGCCAGCAGCTTAACGGACAGCAATCAGCCCCAGCATTTT.

This clonotype came up many times. The rearrangement uses TRBV3-1 and TRBJ2-7, with 8 bases lining up with TRBD1. V lost 1 base to trimming and J lost 3 bases; unmatched junction nucleotides: 2. CDR3 length equals 14 residues. From germline, CDR1 is LGHDT and CDR2 YNNKEL (reference sequence). CDR3 region: CASSQGTGNYEQYF. In nucleotides, the CDR3 is TGTGCCAGCAGCCAAGGGACAGGGAACTACGAGCAGTACTTC.

The rearrangement links TRBV10-1 to TRBJ2-7; D is possibly TRBD1 (6 bases). In germline, CDR1 is WNHNN, CDR2 SYGVQD (reference sequence). CDR3 length: 14 residues. Between the trimmed V and J ends, which lost 7 bases and 0 bases, there was a span of 13 bases. For the CDR3, the DNA is TGCGCCAGCAAGCCGGGACAAGACTCCTACGAGCAGTACTTC. Residues: CASKPGQDSYEQYF.

This clonotype has more than one count but fewer than ten. The gene calls are TRBV6-2 or TRBV6-3 and TRBJ2-1; possibly TRBD1 or TRBD2 for D (5 bases each). CDR3 length equals 14 residues. V was cut by 2 bases and J by 1 base, with 6 bases left in between. CDR1 is MNHEY and CDR2 is SVGEGT in the germline V gene. The CDR3 DNA reads as TGTGCCAGCAGTTACGGGGGATCCTACAATGAGCAGTTCTTC. Residues: CASSYGGSYNEQFF.

The V gene is TRBV13, the J gene TRBJ1-5; no reliable D call. V was trimmed by 0 bases and J by 0 bases, leaving 15 bases between them. The CDR3 is 18 amino acids. Germline CDR1 and CDR2: PRHDT and FYEKMQ (reference sequence). The CDR3 sequence: CASSLGPPRGISNQPQHF. The DNA for the CDR3 is TGTGCCAGCAGCTTAGGGCCCCCGAGAGGGATTAGCAATCAGCCCCAGCATTTT.

This clonotype was recorded many times. The V and J genes are TRBV2 and TRBJ1-1; possible D gene TRBD1, 5 bases. This CDR3 has 13 amino acids. V was pared by 8 bases and J by 6 bases, with 16 bases between. Germline V gives CDR1 SNHLY, CDR2 FYNNEI. As DNA, the CDR3 is TGTGCCAGCCCGGGGCGGAGAGGTTCTGAAGCTTTCTTT. Its translation is CASPGRRGSEAFF. Supplemented by reference TRBV2 and TRBJ1-1, the full variable domain reads EPEVTQTPSHQVTQMGQEVILRCVPISNHLYFYWYRQILGQKVEFLVSFYNNEISEKSEIFDDQFSVERPDGSNFTLKIRSTKLEDSAMYFCASPGRRGSEAFFGQGTRLTVV.

This clonotype was counted many times. The chain carries TRBV12-3 or TRBV12-4 and TRBJ2-4; D uncertain. V lost 1 base and J 12 bases, leaving 10 bases between the germline ends. The CDR3 loop spans 12 amino acids. The DNA of the CDR3 is TGTGCCAGCAGTTTAGTTTCGGCGTCTCAGTACTTC. As protein: CASSLVSASQYF.